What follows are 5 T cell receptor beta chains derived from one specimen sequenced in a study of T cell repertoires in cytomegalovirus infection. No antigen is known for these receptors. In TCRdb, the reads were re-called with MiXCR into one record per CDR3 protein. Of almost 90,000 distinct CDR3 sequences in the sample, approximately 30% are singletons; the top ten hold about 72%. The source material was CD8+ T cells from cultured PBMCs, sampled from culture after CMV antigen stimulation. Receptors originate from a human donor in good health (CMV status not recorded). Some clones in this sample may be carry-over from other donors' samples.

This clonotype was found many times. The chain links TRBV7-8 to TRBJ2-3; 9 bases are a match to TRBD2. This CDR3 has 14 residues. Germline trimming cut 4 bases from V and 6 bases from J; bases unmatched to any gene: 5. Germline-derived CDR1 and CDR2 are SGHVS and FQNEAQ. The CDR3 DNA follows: TGTGCCAGCAGCTCCAGCGGGGGGTGGGATACGCAGTATTTT. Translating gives CASSSSGGWDTQYF.

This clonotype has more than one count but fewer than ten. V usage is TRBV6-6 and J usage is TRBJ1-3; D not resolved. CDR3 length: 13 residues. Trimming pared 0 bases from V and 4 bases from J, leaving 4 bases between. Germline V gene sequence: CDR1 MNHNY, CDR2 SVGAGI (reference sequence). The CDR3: CASSYSTGNTIYF. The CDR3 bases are TGTGCCAGCAGTTACTCGACGGGAAACACCATATATTTT.

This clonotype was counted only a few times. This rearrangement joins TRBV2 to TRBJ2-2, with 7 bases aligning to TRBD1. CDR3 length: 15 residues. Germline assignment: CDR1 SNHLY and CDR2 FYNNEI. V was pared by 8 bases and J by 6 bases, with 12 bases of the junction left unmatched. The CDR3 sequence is CASEDRTPGPGELFF. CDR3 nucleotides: TGTGCCAGCGAGGACAGGACCCCGGGGCCCGGGGAGCTGTTTTTT.

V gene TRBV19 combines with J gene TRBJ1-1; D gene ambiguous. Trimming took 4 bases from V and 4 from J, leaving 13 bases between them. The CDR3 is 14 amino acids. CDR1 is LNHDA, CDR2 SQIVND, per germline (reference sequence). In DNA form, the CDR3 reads TGTGCCAGTAGTACCCATGGGCATGGCACTGAAGCTTTCTTT. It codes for CASSTHGHGTEAFF.

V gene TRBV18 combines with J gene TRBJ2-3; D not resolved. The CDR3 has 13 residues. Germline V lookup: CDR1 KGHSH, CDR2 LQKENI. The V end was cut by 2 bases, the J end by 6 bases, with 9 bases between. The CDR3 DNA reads TGTGCCAGCTCACCAAGTTCGATGGATACGCAGTATTTT. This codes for CASSPSSMDTQYF.